A selection of T cell receptor beta chains follows, all from one sample in a study of early T cells in non-severe SARS-CoV-2 infection. TCRdb reanalysed the 5' RACE reads using MiXCR and keeps one entry per CDR3 protein. The repertoire includes over 100,000 distinct CDR3 sequences, around 13% of them detected once, and 5.5% to 7% sits in the top ten. Source material: whole blood. These receptors were obtained from an adult who was a healthcare worker with PCR-confirmed SARS-CoV-2 infection or an uninfected control (not recorded which). CDR3s include the opening cysteine and the closing phenylalanine or tryptophan. Each record gives: CDR3 length, D gene, clone size, V gene, J gene, CDR3 protein, CDR3 DNA. A D gene is named only where the DNA matches it firmly. Expanded clones are given a class, and other clones once, few, many or no size at all.

length: 15
D: TRBD2
size: many
V: TRBV28
J: TRBJ2-2
CDR3: CASSLTGGDTGELFF
DNA: TGTGCCAGCAGTTTGACGGGAGGGGATACCGGGGAGCTGTTTTTT

length: 13
D: NA
size: few
V: TRBV28
J: TRBJ1-1
CDR3: CASTSWATGQVFF
DNA: TGTGCCAGCACGAGCTGGGCTACAGGGCAGGTTTTCTTT

length: 14
D: TRBD2
size: medium-sized
V: TRBV20-1
J: TRBJ2-7
CDR3: CSATPGSGGYEQYF
DNA: TGCAGTGCTACGCCGGGCTCCGGGGGGTACGAGCAGTACTTC

length: 17
D: NA
size: many
V: TRBV11-2
J: TRBJ2-1
CDR3: CASSLEPSLSSYNEQFF
DNA: TGTGCCAGCAGCTTAGAGCCTAGCTTGAGCTCCTACAATGAGCAGTTCTTC

length: 15
D: TRBD2
size: few
V: TRBV6-5
J: TRBJ2-7
CDR3: CASSPVKTSVYEQYF
DNA: TGTGCCAGCAGTCCGGTCAAGACTAGCGTCTACGAGCAGTACTTC

length: 14
D: TRBD1
size: few
V: TRBV29-1
J: TRBJ2-5
CDR3: CSVVKGQGVQTQYF
DNA: TGCAGCGTGGTAAAGGGACAGGGGGTACAGACCCAGTACTTC

length: 13
D: NA
size: many
V: TRBV15
J: TRBJ1-1
CDR3: CATSRDTNTEAFF
DNA: TGTGCCACCAGCAGAGATACGAACACTGAAGCTTTCTTT

length: 17
D: TRBD1
size: NA
V: TRBV14
J: TRBJ1-6
CDR3: CASSQVASGTVPSPLHF
DNA: TGTGCCAGCAGCCAAGTCGCCAGCGGGACAGTTCCTTCACCCCTCCACTTT

length: 14
D: NA
size: few
V: TRBV20-1
J: TRBJ2-7
CDR3: CSASPSGYSYEQYF
DNA: TGCAGTGCTAGTCCCAGCGGATACTCCTACGAGCAGTACTTC

length: 14
D: TRBD1
size: NA
V: TRBV6-5
J: TRBJ2-7
CDR3: CASSPGQWSYEQYF
DNA: TGTGCCAGCAGTCCGGGACAGTGGAGCTACGAGCAGTACTTC

length: 13
D: NA
size: NA
V: TRBV6-2/TRBV6-3
J: TRBJ2-7
CDR3: CASTYDYRLQQYF
DNA: TGTGCCAGCACCTATGACTACCGCCTCCAGCAGTACTTC

length: 14
D: NA
size: NA
V: TRBV7-9
J: TRBJ1-4
CDR3: CASSLGQANEKLFF
DNA: TGTGCCAGCAGCTTAGGACAGGCCAATGAAAAACTGTTTTTT

length: 14
D: TRBD1
size: many
V: TRBV20-1
J: TRBJ2-7
CDR3: CSGPTGTGGREQYF
DNA: TGCAGTGGCCCCACTGGGACAGGTGGCCGCGAGCAGTACTTC

length: 16
D: NA
size: NA
V: TRBV4-3
J: TRBJ2-2
CDR3: CASSQVSSGYTGELFF
DNA: TGCGCCAGCAGCCAAGTCTCTTCGGGATACACCGGGGAGCTGTTTTTT

length: 12
D: NA
size: few
V: TRBV19
J: TRBJ2-1
CDR3: CASSIVLSRQFF
DNA: TGTGCCAGTAGTATAGTCTTGTCCCGGCAGTTCTTC

length: 14
D: NA
size: few
V: TRBV28
J: TRBJ2-7
CDR3: CASSLSVNSYEQYF
DNA: TGTGCCAGCAGTTTATCCGTAAACTCCTACGAGCAGTACTTC

length: 13
D: NA
size: few
V: TRBV5-5
J: TRBJ1-3
CDR3: CASSLQVGNTIYF
DNA: TGTGCCAGCAGCTTACAAGTAGGAAACACCATATATTTT

length: 15
D: TRBD1
size: NA
V: TRBV7-2
J: TRBJ2-7
CDR3: CASSSRTGGGYEQYF
DNA: TGTGCCAGCAGCTCACGGACAGGGGGAGGCTACGAGCAGTACTTC

length: 15
D: TRBD2
size: few
V: TRBV2
J: TRBJ2-1
CDR3: CASSVTSDSYNEQFF
DNA: TGTGCCAGCAGTGTGACTAGCGACTCCTACAATGAGCAGTTCTTC

length: 13
D: TRBD1
size: many
V: TRBV12-3/TRBV12-4
J: TRBJ1-1
CDR3: CASSFSGGSEAFF
DNA: TGTGCCAGCAGTTTTTCAGGGGGATCTGAAGCTTTCTTT

length: 15
D: NA
size: many
V: TRBV15
J: TRBJ2-2
CDR3: CATSILRTASGELFF
DNA: TGTGCCACCAGCATACTCAGGACAGCCAGCGGGGAGCTGTTTTTT

length: 14
D: NA
size: many
V: TRBV11-1
J: TRBJ2-3
CDR3: CASSLAGVGDTQYF
DNA: TGTGCCAGCAGCTTAGCGGGAGTAGGAGATACGCAGTATTTT

length: 13
D: NA
size: many
V: TRBV11-2
J: TRBJ2-5
CDR3: CASSFSGQETQYF
DNA: TGTGCCAGCAGCTTCTCGGGACAAGAGACCCAGTACTTC

length: 14
D: NA
size: many
V: TRBV28
J: TRBJ2-5
CDR3: CASRSHAGAETQYF
DNA: TGTGCCAGCAGGTCCCACGCTGGGGCAGAGACCCAGTACTTC

length: 12
D: NA
size: NA
V: TRBV7-2
J: TRBJ2-7
CDR3: CASSLNDYEQYF
DNA: TGTGCCAGCAGCTTGAACGACTACGAGCAGTACTTC

length: 14
D: NA
size: many
V: TRBV10-1
J: TRBJ2-2
CDR3: CASSAGINTGELFF
DNA: TGCGCCAGCAGTGCCGGGATTAACACCGGGGAGCTGTTTTTT

length: 15
D: NA
size: few
V: TRBV7-9
J: TRBJ2-1
CDR3: CASSRPLTGINEQFF
DNA: TGTGCCAGCAGCCGACCGCTTACAGGGATCAATGAGCAGTTCTTC

length: 14
D: TRBD1
size: NA
V: TRBV7-8
J: TRBJ1-2
CDR3: CASSLGTGGRGYTF
DNA: TGTGCCAGCAGCTTAGGAACAGGGGGTCGAGGCTACACCTTC

length: 13
D: NA
size: NA
V: TRBV2
J: TRBJ1-6
CDR3: CASTVLQNSPLHF
DNA: TGTGCCAGCACCGTTCTGCAGAATTCACCCCTCCACTTT

length: 17
D: TRBD2
size: few
V: TRBV6-2/TRBV6-3
J: TRBJ2-5
CDR3: CASSYPQLASAQETQYF
DNA: TGTGCCAGCAGTTACCCCCAACTAGCGAGCGCCCAAGAGACCCAGTACTTC

length: 13
D: NA
size: NA
V: TRBV30
J: TRBJ2-7
CDR3: CAWSVGGPYEQYF
DNA: TGTGCCTGGAGTGTCGGAGGGCCCTACGAGCAGTACTTC

length: 18
D: NA
size: NA
V: TRBV14
J: TRBJ2-5
CDR3: CASSQDPPGANWYGTQYF
DNA: TGTGCCAGCAGCCAAGATCCCCCCGGGGCCAACTGGTATGGGACCCAGTACTTC

length: 13
D: NA
size: few
V: TRBV3-1
J: TRBJ2-3
CDR3: CASSQVQTDTQYF
DNA: TGTGCCAGCAGCCAAGTTCAGACAGATACGCAGTATTTT

length: 12
D: NA
size: NA
V: TRBV3-1
J: TRBJ1-2
CDR3: CASSQDSYGYTF
DNA: TGTGCCAGCAGCCAAGACAGCTATGGCTACACCTTC

length: 17
D: NA
size: few
V: TRBV9
J: TRBJ2-1
CDR3: CASSVEGGTAHYNEQFF
DNA: TGTGCCAGCAGCGTAGAAGGGGGGACCGCCCACTACAATGAGCAGTTCTTC

length: 16
D: NA
size: few
V: TRBV7-9
J: TRBJ2-1
CDR3: CASSSGYGGPDNEQFF
DNA: TGTGCCAGCAGCTCCGGGTACGGGGGACCCGACAATGAGCAGTTCTTC

length: 15
D: TRBD1
size: few
V: TRBV3-1
J: TRBJ2-7
CDR3: CASSQSPGTGGEQYF
DNA: TGTGCCAGCAGCCAAAGTCCGGGGACAGGGGGCGAGCAGTACTTC

length: 16
D: NA
size: NA
V: TRBV6-5
J: TRBJ2-2
CDR3: CASSFTAEASSGELFF
DNA: TGTGCCAGCAGTTTCACAGCGGAAGCAAGTTCCGGGGAGCTGTTTTTT

length: 14
D: NA
size: many
V: TRBV28
J: TRBJ2-1
CDR3: CASSLGGGTNEQFF
DNA: TGTGCCAGCAGTCTCGGTGGAGGGACCAATGAGCAGTTCTTC

length: 12
D: NA
size: few
V: TRBV20-1
J: TRBJ2-2
CDR3: CSARHRTGELFF
DNA: TGCAGTGCTAGACACCGCACCGGGGAGCTGTTTTTT

length: 12
D: NA
size: many
V: TRBV7-9
J: TRBJ2-4
CDR3: CASSSYGDIQYF
DNA: TGTGCCAGCAGCTCATACGGGGACATTCAGTACTTC

length: 15
D: NA
size: NA
V: TRBV11-2
J: TRBJ2-7
CDR3: CASSPRGDGTYEQYF
DNA: TGTGCCAGCAGCCCCCGAGGTGACGGAACCTACGAGCAGTACTTC

length: 15
D: NA
size: many
V: TRBV10-2
J: TRBJ2-7
CDR3: CASSESAGPSYEQYF
DNA: TGCGCCAGCAGTGAGTCGGCGGGGCCCTCCTACGAGCAGTACTTC

length: 15
D: NA
size: few
V: TRBV30
J: TRBJ2-1
CDR3: CAWTRRWGPMGEQFF
DNA: TGTGCCTGGACCCGCCGATGGGGGCCGATGGGTGAGCAGTTCTTC

length: 14
D: NA
size: NA
V: TRBV4-3
J: TRBJ2-2
CDR3: CASSPGLGGGELFF
DNA: TGCGCCAGCAGCCCGGGACTGGGCGGCGGGGAGCTGTTTTTT

length: 14
D: NA
size: few
V: TRBV5-1
J: TRBJ2-1
CDR3: CASSLPNVYNEQFF
DNA: TGCGCCAGCAGCTTACCAAATGTTTACAATGAGCAGTTCTTC